The subject of this entry is one T cell receptor (beta chain). What it binds is unknown. These data originate in a study of CXCR3-negative and CXCR3-positive naive CD8 T cells. This CDR3 region has 13 residues. Germline V lookup: CDR1 DFQATT, CDR2 SNEGSKA (reference sequence). UMI-labeled 5' RACE TRB cDNA libraries were prepared from the cells. TCRdb re-called the 5' RACE reads; every CDR3 protein appears as one record, without DNA. In all, the sample yields some 60,000 distinct CDR3 sequences. Study-level findings and limits: Greater hydrophobicity was found in TRB CDR3s of CXCR3-positive naive cells than of CXCR3-negative naive cells.

The TCR sequence derives from a human donor in good health. Some clones in this sample may be carry-over from other donors' samples. Sequences were obtained from naive CXCR3+ CD8+ T cells from blood. Subset described: CD45RO-CCR7+CD27+CD95- naive CD8+ T cells expressing CXCR3 (TNR3+). The chain has TRBV20-1 and TRBJ1-2; TCRdb's assignment of TRBD1 cannot be checked, as there is no DNA. CDR3 loop: CSARDPDIYGYTF.